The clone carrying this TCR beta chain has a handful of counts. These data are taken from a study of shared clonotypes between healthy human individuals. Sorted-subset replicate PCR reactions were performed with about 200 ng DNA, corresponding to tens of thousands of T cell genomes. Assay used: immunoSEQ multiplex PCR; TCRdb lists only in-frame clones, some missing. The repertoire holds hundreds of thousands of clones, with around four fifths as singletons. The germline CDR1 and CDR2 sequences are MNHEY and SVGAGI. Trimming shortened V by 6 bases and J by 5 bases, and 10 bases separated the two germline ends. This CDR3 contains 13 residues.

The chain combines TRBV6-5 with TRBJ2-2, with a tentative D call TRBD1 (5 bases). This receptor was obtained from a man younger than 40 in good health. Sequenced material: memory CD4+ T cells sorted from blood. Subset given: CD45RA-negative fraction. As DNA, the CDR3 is TGTGCCAGCAGCCGTGACAGAACCGGGGAGCTGTTTTTT. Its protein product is CASSRDRTGELFF.